This T cell receptor (beta chain) emerged from a study of blood T cell repertoires in COVID-19. In the original processing: Scientists estimated how many nucleated cells there were by amplifying reference gene primers. Measured with immunoSEQ multiplex PCR; TCRdb has only the in-frame clones, and not every one. Clonal size and the V and J genes are those of that table, whereas D and trimming came from the DNA. This repertoire shows around 300,000 clones, about four fifths found once; its top ten account for about 2.7%. Trimming removed 5 bases from V and 7 bases from J; junction bases left unmatched: 23. The V gene's germline CDR1 is MNHEY and CDR2 SVGEGT. The CDR3 consists of 20 residues.

This receptor was obtained from a man aged 25-45 years with active or convalescent COVID-19. The rearrangement joins TRBV6-2 or TRBV6-3 to TRBJ1-6; the match to TRBD1 covers 7 bases. Sample: peripheral blood. The chain's CDR3 is CASSTPRRRGRDPKNSPLHF. In DNA form, the CDR3 reads TGTGCCAGCAGTACCCCCCGGAGGAGGGGGCGCGATCCGAAAAATTCACCCCTCCACTTT.